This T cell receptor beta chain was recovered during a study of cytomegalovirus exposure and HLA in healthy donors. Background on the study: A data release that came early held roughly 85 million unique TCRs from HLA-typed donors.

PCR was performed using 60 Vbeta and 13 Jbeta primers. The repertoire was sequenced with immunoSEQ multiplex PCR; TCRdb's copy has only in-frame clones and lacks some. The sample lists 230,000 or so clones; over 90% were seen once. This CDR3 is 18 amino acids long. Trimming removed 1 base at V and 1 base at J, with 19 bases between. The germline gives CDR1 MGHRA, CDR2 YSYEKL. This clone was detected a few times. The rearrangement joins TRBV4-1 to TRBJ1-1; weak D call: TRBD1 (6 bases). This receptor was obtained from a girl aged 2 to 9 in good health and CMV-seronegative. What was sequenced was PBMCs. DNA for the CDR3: TGCGCCAGCAGCCAAGGGGTGATCCCGGGACACCAGAACACTGAAGCTTTCTTT. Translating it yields CASSQGVIPGHQNTEAFF.